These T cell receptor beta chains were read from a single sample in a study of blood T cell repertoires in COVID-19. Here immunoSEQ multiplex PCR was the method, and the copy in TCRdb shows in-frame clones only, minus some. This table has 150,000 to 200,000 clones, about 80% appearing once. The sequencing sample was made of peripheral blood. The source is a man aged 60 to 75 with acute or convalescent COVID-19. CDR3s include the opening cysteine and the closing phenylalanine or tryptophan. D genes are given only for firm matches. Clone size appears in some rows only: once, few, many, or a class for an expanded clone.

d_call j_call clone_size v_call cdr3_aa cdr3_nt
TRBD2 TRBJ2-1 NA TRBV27 CASSWSSGRAENNEQFF TGTGCCAGCAGTTGGTCTAGCGGGAGGGCGGAAAACAATGAGCAGTTCTTC
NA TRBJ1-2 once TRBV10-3 CAISESTRDPYGYTF TGTGCCATCAGTGAGTCGACTCGGGATCCCTATGGCTACACCTTC
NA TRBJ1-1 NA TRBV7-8 CASSSRRREGQVGTEAFF TGTGCCAGCAGCTCTCGGAGGAGGGAGGGGCAGGTTGGCACTGAAGCTTTCTTT
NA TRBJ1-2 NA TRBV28 CANRGEDYGYTF TGTGCCAACCGGGGGGAAGACTATGGCTACACCTTC
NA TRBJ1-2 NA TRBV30 CAWGGPFYGYTF TGTGCCTGGGGGGGGCCCTTCTATGGCTACACCTTC
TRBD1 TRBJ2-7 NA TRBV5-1 CASSLGGTGIYEQYF TGCGCCAGCAGCTTGGGCGGGACAGGGATCTACGAGCAGTACTTC
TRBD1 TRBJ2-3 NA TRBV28 CASSLSTGGMTQYF TGTGCCAGCAGTTTAAGCACAGGGGGAATGACGCAGTATTTT
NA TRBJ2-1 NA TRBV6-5 CASSYFLATVNEQFF TGTGCCAGCAGTTACTTTTTGGCGACAGTTAATGAGCAGTTCTTC
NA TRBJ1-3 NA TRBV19 CASSPSLVQSGISGNTIYF TGTGCCAGTAGTCCCTCTCTGGTCCAATCGGGGATATCAGGAAACACCATATATTTT
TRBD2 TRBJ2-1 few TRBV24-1 CATSDTVTSGLNEQFF TGTGCCACCAGTGACACCGTGACTAGCGGCCTCAATGAGCAGTTCTTC
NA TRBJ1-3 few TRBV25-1 CASSEEAHGNTIYF TGTGCCAGCAGTGAAGAGGCACACGGAAACACCATATATTTT
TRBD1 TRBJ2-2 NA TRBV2 CASKPGQGGGELFF TGTGCCAGTAAGCCGGGACAGGGAGGCGGGGAGCTGTTTTTT
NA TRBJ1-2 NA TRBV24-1 CATSVSTGQGYTF TGTGCCACCAGTGTCTCGACAGGTCAAGGCTACACCTTC